Listed below are T cell receptor beta chains from one sample, sequenced in a study of identifying expanded T cells in peripheral blood. Profiled with immunoSEQ multiplex PCR; TCRdb holds only in-frame clones, not every one. The sample holds roughly 100,000 clones; about 87% are singletons and the top ten take roughly 15%. Source material: blood. The receptors shown here come from a person aged 18-70 years in good health. Each CDR3 is given with its conserved first and last residue. Each record gives: V gene, J gene, CDR3 length, CDR3 protein.

v_gene: TRBV2; j_gene: TRBJ1-5; len: 15; CDR3aa: CASSAYRAENQPQHF
v_gene: TRBV7-9; j_gene: TRBJ2-1; len: 12; CDR3aa: CASRDSINEQFF
v_gene: TRBV7-9; j_gene: TRBJ1-1; len: 16; CDR3aa: CASSLAPFTGSTEAFF
v_gene: TRBV19; j_gene: TRBJ1-3; len: 15; CDR3aa: CASRTPRVSGNTIYF
v_gene: TRBV7-3; j_gene: TRBJ2-1; len: 18; CDR3aa: CASSLTGDFSFSYNEQFF
v_gene: TRBV29-1; j_gene: TRBJ2-2; len: 15; CDR3aa: CSVMTSETNTGELFF
v_gene: TRBV7-3; j_gene: TRBJ2-3; len: 14; CDR3aa: CASSASHGINTQYF
v_gene: TRBV14; j_gene: TRBJ1-1; len: 14; CDR3aa: CASSQDRRNTEAFF
v_gene: TRBV6-5; j_gene: TRBJ1-2; len: 14; CDR3aa: CASSASGTAYGYTF
v_gene: TRBV5-1; j_gene: TRBJ1-3; len: 15; CDR3aa: CASSYWGGTGNTIYF
v_gene: TRBV10-3; j_gene: TRBJ2-5; len: 13; CDR3aa: CAIRQIQAGTQYF
v_gene: TRBV6-4; j_gene: TRBJ1-2; len: 14; CDR3aa: CASSPTLANYGYTF
v_gene: TRBV4-1; j_gene: TRBJ2-2; len: 17; CDR3aa: CASSQDLGQGATGELFF
v_gene: TRBV5-1; j_gene: TRBJ1-5; len: 14; CDR3aa: CASSLEGTDQPQHF
v_gene: TRBV2; j_gene: TRBJ2-1; len: 14; CDR3aa: CASSTGLAAHEQFF
v_gene: TRBV4-1; j_gene: TRBJ2-7; len: 15; CDR3aa: CASSHVGTGPYEQYF
v_gene: TRBV28; j_gene: TRBJ2-7; len: 16; CDR3aa: CASSPQLYQSSYEQYF
v_gene: TRBV5-4; j_gene: TRBJ2-5; len: 14; CDR3aa: CASSLKLAGETQYF
v_gene: TRBV7-9; j_gene: TRBJ2-4; len: 12; CDR3aa: CASSPHADIQYF
v_gene: TRBV7-2; j_gene: TRBJ2-1; len: 15; CDR3aa: CASSYIAGGGNEQFF
v_gene: TRBV15; j_gene: TRBJ2-5; len: 16; CDR3aa: CATSRGAGGFRETQYF
v_gene: TRBV19; j_gene: TRBJ2-6; len: 16; CDR3aa: CASSIRTGAGANVLTF
v_gene: TRBV5-1; j_gene: TRBJ2-5; len: 15; CDR3aa: CASSLGASGEETQYF
v_gene: TRBV4-1; j_gene: TRBJ1-5; len: 15; CDR3aa: CASSQDIGQRQPQHF
v_gene: TRBV7-2; j_gene: TRBJ1-1; len: 13; CDR3aa: CASRETGNTEAFF
v_gene: TRBV7-8; j_gene: TRBJ2-3; len: 14; CDR3aa: CASSLNEGTDTQYF
v_gene: TRBV7-7; j_gene: TRBJ2-1; len: 16; CDR3aa: CASSPVAGRAYNEQFF
v_gene: TRBV6-5; j_gene: TRBJ2-5; len: 12; CDR3aa: CASTGDQETQYF
v_gene: TRBV28; j_gene: TRBJ1-2; len: 15; CDR3aa: CASSLSRDSNYGYTF
v_gene: TRBV11-2; j_gene: TRBJ2-7; len: 13; CDR3aa: CASSMANRGEQYF
v_gene: TRBV10-3; j_gene: TRBJ2-3; len: 15; CDR3aa: CAISYGGSGSDTQYF
v_gene: TRBV5-1; j_gene: TRBJ1-5; len: 15; CDR3aa: CASSLGEVANQPQHF
v_gene: TRBV4-2; j_gene: TRBJ1-2; len: 18; CDR3aa: CASSQGVPGDRFRYGYTF
v_gene: TRBV14; j_gene: TRBJ2-7; len: 13; CDR3aa: CASSRRSGGEQYF